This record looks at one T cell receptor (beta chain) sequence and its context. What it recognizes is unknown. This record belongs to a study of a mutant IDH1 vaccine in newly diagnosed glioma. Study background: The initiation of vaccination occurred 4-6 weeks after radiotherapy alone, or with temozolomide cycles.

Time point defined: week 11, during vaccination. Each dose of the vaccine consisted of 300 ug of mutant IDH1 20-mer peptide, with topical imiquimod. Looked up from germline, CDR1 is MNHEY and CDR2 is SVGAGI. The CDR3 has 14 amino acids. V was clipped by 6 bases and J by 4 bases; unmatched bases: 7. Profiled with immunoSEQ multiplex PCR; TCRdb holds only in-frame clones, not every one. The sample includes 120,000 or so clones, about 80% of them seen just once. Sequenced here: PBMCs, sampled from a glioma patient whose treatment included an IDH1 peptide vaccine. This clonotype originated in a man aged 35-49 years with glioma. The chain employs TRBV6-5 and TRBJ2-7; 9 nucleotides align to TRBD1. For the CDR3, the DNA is TGTGCCAGCAGCACCGGGACAGGGTCTTACGAGCAGTACTTC. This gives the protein CASSTGTGSYEQYF.